Below, 18 T cell receptor beta chains from the same sample are listed, as sequenced in a study of blood T cell repertoires in COVID-19. Sequencing was performed with immunoSEQ multiplex PCR; in TCRdb, only in-frame clones are kept and a portion is missing. The table shows fewer than 400,000 clones, with approximately 87% occurring only once. The sample comprised PBMCs or T cells enriched from blood (not recorded which). The receptors were sampled from a woman in her 50s who had recovered from COVID-19.

The chain joins TRBV11-1 to TRBJ2-7; perhaps TRBD2 as D (5 bases). V was trimmed by 6 bases and J by 7 bases, leaving 19 bases between them. Germline assignment: CDR1 SGHAT and CDR2 FQDESV (reference sequence). This CDR3 has 14 amino acids. The CDR3 sequence is CASRTTRGSAEQYF. The CDR3 region has the DNA TGTGCCAGCAGAACTACCCGGGGTAGCGCAGAGCAGTACTTC.

This chain links TRBV11-2 with TRBJ2-7; no definite D call. The CDR3 has 15 residues. Trimming took off 8 bases at V and 1 base at J, with 18 bases between the two ends. CDR1 and CDR2 (germline): SGHAT, FQNNGV. The CDR3 loop reads CASGPTVRPSYEQYF. DNA for the CDR3: TGTGCCAGCGGTCCTACAGTTCGACCTTCCTACGAGCAGTACTTC.

The V call is TRBV4-3, the J call TRBJ1-1, with 12 bases that match TRBD1. The CDR3 spans 17 residues. V was pared by 0 bases and J by 0 bases, with 2 bases of the junction left unmatched. The germline V gene has CDR1 LGHNA and CDR2 YSLEER. The CDR3 nucleotides are TGCGCCAGCAGCCAAGATGGGACAGGGGGCATGAACACTGAAGCTTTCTTT. Translation gives CASSQDGTGGMNTEAFF.

V gene TRBV5-4 combines with J gene TRBJ1-2; 9 nucleotides align to TRBD1. Germline CDR1 and CDR2: SGHNT and YYREEE (reference sequence). The ends lost 2 bases at V and 2 bases at J; junction bases unmatched: 7. This CDR3 spans 16 amino acids. Here the CDR3 DNA reads TGTGCCAGCAGCTTAACCGGGACAGGGAACAACTATGGCTACACCTTC. This encodes CASSLTGTGNNYGYTF. Variable domain in full (rest from reference TRBV5-4 and TRBJ1-2): ETGVTQSPTHLIKTRGQQVTLRCSSQSGHNTVSWYQQALGQGPQFIFQYYREEENGRGNFPPRFSGLQFPNYSSELNVNALELDDSALYLCASSLTGTGNNYGYTFGSGTRLTVV.

V and J are TRBV5-6 and TRBJ1-2; D is possibly TRBD1 (6 bases). CDR3 length: 14 amino acids. Germline V gene data show CDR1 as SGHDT and CDR2 as YYEEEE. V was shortened by 4 bases and J by 8 bases, with 18 bases between the two germline ends. The CDR3 is CASSNPTGREGYTF. The DNA for the CDR3 is TGTGCCAGCAGCAACCCGACAGGCAGGGAAGGCTACACCTTC.

The V gene is TRBV7-2, the J gene TRBJ2-5, with 7 bases identical to TRBD1. J lost 4 bases, V lost 1 base, and 9 bases had no gene match. Germline lookup yields CDR1 SGHTA and CDR2 FQGNSA. The CDR3 totals 16 residues. The CDR3 reads CASSLGSRGTVETQYF. The DNA of the CDR3 is TGTGCCAGCAGCTTAGGCAGCAGGGGGACGGTAGAGACCCAGTACTTC.

This chain connects TRBV6-1 to TRBJ1-1; D is possibly TRBD1 (5 bases). There are 14 residues in the CDR3. V was cut by 3 bases and J by 11 bases, with 19 bases left in between. The germline V gene has CDR1 MNHNS and CDR2 SASEGT. CDR3 DNA sequence: TGTGCCAGCAGTGAGAGAGGACAATTCTCGCCGGCTTTCTTT. Its protein product is CASSERGQFSPAFF.

The chain uses TRBV24-1 and TRBJ1-1, with D possibly being TRBD1 (5 bases). Germline CDR1 and CDR2: KGHDR and SFDVKD. V was cut by 2 bases and J by 11 bases, with 29 bases left in between. The CDR3 length is 18 residues. The CDR3 coding sequence is TGTGCCACCAGTGATTCACGGCAAATAAAAACAACAGGCTTGAGTGCTTTCTTT. Protein product: CATSDSRQIKTTGLSAFF.

The J gene is TRBJ1-1, the V gene TRBV2; D remains ambiguous. The CDR3 runs to 12 residues. CDR1 SNHLY and CDR2 FYNNEI come from the germline V gene. Trimming left V 7 bases short and J 1 base short, with 7 bases between. CDR3 protein: CASTEQNTEAFF. CDR3 DNA sequence: TGTGCCAGCACGGAGCAGAACACTGAAGCTTTCTTT.

The chain has TRBV2 and TRBJ1-1; D remains unclear. CDR3 length: 12 residues. V lost 9 bases and J 3 bases, leaving 11 bases between the germline ends. Per the germline V gene, CDR1 is SNHLY and CDR2 is FYNNEI. CDR3 protein: CARPTEDTEAFF. The DNA of the CDR3 is TGTGCCAGACCTACGGAGGACACTGAAGCTTTCTTT.

To note about this clone: In the same sample, other DNA sequences code for this CDR3. The CDR3 spells CASSLQGSNQPQHF. For the CDR3, the DNA is TGTGCCAGCAGTTTACAGGGTAGCAATCAGCCCCAGCATTTT. V gene TRBV2 combines with J gene TRBJ1-5; a weak D match, TRBD1 (6 bases). CDR1 SNHLY and CDR2 FYNNEI come from the germline V gene. This CDR3 comprises 14 residues. V was clipped by 5 bases and J by 0 bases, with 8 bases between them.

The V gene is TRBV3-1 (or the pseudogene TRBV3-2), the J gene TRBJ2-5; TRBD2 aligns across 11 bases. J was trimmed by 2 bases and V by 2 bases; bases with no gene match: 1. The CDR3 is made up of 15 amino acids. The germline V gene has CDR1 LGHDT and CDR2 YNNKEL (reference sequence). The CDR3 DNA is TGTGCCAGCAGCCAATGGACTAGCGGGCAAGAGACCCAGTACTTC. Translating it yields CASSQWTSGQETQYF.

The CDR3 DNA is TGTGCCAGCAGCCAAGTGCCCGGACAGATCTACGAGCAGTACTTC. It is translated as CASSQVPGQIYEQYF. V and J are TRBV14 and TRBJ2-7, with D perhaps matching TRBD1 (6 bases). The length of the CDR3 is 15 residues. Germline CDR1 and CDR2: SGHDN and FVKESK. V was clipped by 1 base and J by 3 bases, with 13 bases between them.

J is TRBJ1-2 and V is TRBV4-2, with D hard to call. Germline CDR1 LGHNA, CDR2 YNFKEQ. This CDR3 is built from 11 residues. Between the trimmed V and J ends, which lost 1 base and 11 bases, there was a span of 8 bases. CDR3: CASSQGSGYTF. As DNA, the CDR3 is TGTGCCAGCAGCCAAGGTTCCGGGTACACCTTC.

The rearrangement uses TRBV4-1 and TRBJ1-5; unclear D gene. Trimming removed 0 bases at V and 6 bases at J, with 12 bases between. CDR1 is MGHRA, CDR2 YSYEKL, per germline. CDR3 length: 15 residues. CDR3 amino acids: CASSQDGPGSQPQHF. The DNA for the CDR3 is TGCGCCAGCAGCCAAGATGGACCGGGGAGTCAGCCCCAGCATTTT.

The chain combines TRBV29-1 with TRBJ2-3, with D maybe TRBD2 (6 bases). Trimming took off 1 base at V and 3 bases at J, with 17 bases between the two ends. This CDR3 spans 16 amino acids. CDR1 is SQVTM, CDR2 ANQGSEA, per germline. For the CDR3, the DNA is TGCAGCGTTGAAGTCTTTCGGGCGGGAAGGACAGATACGCAGTATTTT. This codes for CSVEVFRAGRTDTQYF.

J is TRBJ1-1 and V is TRBV6-5; 7 nucleotides line up with TRBD1. CDR1 and CDR2 (germline): MNHEY, SVGAGI. V was pared by 5 bases and J by 7 bases, with 7 bases of the junction left unmatched. The CDR3 consists of 13 residues. CDR3 protein: CASSQRQGDEAFF. Written as DNA, the CDR3 is TGTGCCAGCAGTCAAAGGCAGGGGGATGAAGCTTTCTTT.

The V and J genes are TRBV7-9 and TRBJ2-7; possible D gene TRBD1, 5 bases. CDR1 and CDR2 from the germline V gene are SEHNR and FQNEAQ (reference sequence). The CDR3 has 15 residues. V was trimmed by 5 bases and J by 1 base, leaving 15 bases between them. The CDR3 coding sequence is TGTGCCAGCAGCCAAACCACAGGAAATTCCTACGAGCAGTACTTC. Its protein is CASSQTTGNSYEQYF.